There are a few counts of the clone carrying this T cell receptor (beta chain). Its antigen is currently unknown. This record belongs to a study of T cells after yellow fever vaccination. Broader study findings: Some clonotypes, a small share, were shared between CD4 and CD8 compartments. A secondary response was less intense yet reached its peak sooner, at day 5 versus 15.

Germline CDR1 reads ENHRY; CDR2 reads SYGVKD. The CDR3 extends over 12 amino acids. V was clipped by 5 bases and J by 2 bases, with 6 bases between them. TCRdb reprocessed the 5' RACE reads via MiXCR and lists one record per CDR3 protein. The repertoire holds about 580,000 distinct CDR3 sequences, 17% seen once, with around a sixth in the top ten. The chain links TRBV10-3 to TRBJ2-5; possibly TRBD1 for D (5 bases). The receptor was isolated from a man younger than 35 who received the YFV17D yellow fever vaccine. Sequenced here: PBMCs, sampled around 5 days after the first yellow fever vaccination. CDR3: CAISRQQETQYF. The DNA of the CDR3 is TGTGCCATCAGTAGACAGCAAGAGACCCAGTACTTC.